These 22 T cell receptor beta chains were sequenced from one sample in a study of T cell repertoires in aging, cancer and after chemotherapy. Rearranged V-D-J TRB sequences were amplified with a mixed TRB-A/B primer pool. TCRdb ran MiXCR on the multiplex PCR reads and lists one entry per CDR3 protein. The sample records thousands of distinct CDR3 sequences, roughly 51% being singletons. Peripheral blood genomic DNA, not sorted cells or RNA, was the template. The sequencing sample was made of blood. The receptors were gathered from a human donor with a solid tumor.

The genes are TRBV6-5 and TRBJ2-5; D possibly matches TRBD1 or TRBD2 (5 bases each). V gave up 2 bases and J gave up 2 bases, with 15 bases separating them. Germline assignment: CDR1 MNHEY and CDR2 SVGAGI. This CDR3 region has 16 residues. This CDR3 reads CASSYRVVGEQETQYF. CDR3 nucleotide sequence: TGTGCCAGCAGTTACCGGGTGGTGGGGGAGCAAGAGACCCAGTACTTC.

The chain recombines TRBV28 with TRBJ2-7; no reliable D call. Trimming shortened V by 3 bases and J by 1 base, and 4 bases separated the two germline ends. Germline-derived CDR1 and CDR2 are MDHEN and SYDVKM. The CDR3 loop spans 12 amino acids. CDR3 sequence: CASSLQSYEQYF. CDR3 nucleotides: TGTGCCAGCAGTTTGCAGTCCTACGAGCAGTACTTC.

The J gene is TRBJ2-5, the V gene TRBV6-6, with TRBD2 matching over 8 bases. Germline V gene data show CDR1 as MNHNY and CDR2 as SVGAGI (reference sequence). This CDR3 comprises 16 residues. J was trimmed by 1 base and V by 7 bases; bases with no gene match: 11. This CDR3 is CASNLGRGRTQETQYF. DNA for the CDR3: TGTGCCAGCAATCTCGGGCGCGGGAGGACCCAAGAGACCCAGTACTTC.

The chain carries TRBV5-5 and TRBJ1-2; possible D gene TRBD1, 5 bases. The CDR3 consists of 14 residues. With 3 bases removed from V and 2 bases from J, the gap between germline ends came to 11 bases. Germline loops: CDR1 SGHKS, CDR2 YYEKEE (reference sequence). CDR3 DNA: TGTGCCAGCAGCTCGGGTTCAGGGAACTATGGCTACACCTTC. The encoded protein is CASSSGSGNYGYTF.

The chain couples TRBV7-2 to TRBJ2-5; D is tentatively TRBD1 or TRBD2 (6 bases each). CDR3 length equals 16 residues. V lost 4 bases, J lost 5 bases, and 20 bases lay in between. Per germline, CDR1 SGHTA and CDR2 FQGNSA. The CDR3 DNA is TGTGCCAGCAGCTCCAGGGGCGGGGAGTTAGGGGAGACCCAGTACTTC. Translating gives CASSSRGGELGETQYF.

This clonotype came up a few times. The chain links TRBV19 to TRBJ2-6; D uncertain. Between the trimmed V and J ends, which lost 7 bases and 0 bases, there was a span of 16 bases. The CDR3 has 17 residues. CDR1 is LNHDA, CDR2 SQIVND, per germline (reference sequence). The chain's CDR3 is CASTDRTSSSGANVLTF. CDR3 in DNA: TGTGCCAGTACTGATCGAACTTCCAGCTCTGGGGCCAACGTCCTGACTTTC.

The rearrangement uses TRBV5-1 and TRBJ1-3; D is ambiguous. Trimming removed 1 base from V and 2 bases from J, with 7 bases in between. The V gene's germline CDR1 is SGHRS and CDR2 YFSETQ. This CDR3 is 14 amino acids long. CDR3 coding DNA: TGCGCCAGCAGCTTGATCCCGACTGGAAACACCATATATTTT. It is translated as CASSLIPTGNTIYF.

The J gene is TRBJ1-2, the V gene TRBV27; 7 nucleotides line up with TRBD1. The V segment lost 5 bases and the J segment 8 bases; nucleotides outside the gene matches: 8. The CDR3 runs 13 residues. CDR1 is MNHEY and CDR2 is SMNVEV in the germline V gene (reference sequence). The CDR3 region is CASSLNRGSGYTF. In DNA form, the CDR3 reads TGTGCCAGCAGTCTCAACAGGGGTTCGGGCTACACCTTC.

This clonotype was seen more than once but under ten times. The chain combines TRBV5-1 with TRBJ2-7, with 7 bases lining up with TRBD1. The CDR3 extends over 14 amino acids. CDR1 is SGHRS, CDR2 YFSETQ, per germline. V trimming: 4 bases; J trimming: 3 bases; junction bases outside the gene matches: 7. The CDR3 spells CASSEQGLSYEQYF. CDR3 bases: TGCGCCAGCAGCGAACAGGGGTTAAGCTACGAGCAGTACTTC.

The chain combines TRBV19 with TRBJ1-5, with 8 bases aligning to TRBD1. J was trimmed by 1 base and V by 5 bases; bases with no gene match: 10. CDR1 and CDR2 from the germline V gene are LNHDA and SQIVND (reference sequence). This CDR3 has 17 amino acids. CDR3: CASSPGTGGRSNQPQHF. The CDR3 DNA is TGTGCCAGTAGTCCCGGGACAGGCGGGAGAAGCAATCAGCCCCAGCATTTT. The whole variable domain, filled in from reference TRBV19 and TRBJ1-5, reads DGGITQSPKYLFRKEGQNVTLSCEQNLNHDAMYWYRQDPGQGLRLIYYSQIVNDFQKGDIAEGYSVSREKKESFPLTVTSAQKNPTAFYLCASSPGTGGRSNQPQHFGDGTRLSIL.

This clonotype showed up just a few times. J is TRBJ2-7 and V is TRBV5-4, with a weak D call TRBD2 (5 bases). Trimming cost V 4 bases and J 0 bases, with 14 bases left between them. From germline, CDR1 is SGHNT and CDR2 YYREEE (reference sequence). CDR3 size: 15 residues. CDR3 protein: CASSTDLGSSYEQYF. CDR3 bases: TGTGCCAGCAGCACGGATCTGGGGAGCTCCTACGAGCAGTACTTC.

The CDR3 nucleotides are TGTGCCAGCAGGGGGCTAGGCAGGGGCTATAATTCACCCCTCCACTTT. Its translation is CASRGLGRGYNSPLHF. J is TRBJ1-6 and V is TRBV28, with D perhaps matching TRBD1 (6 bases). CDR1 MDHEN and CDR2 SYDVKM come from the germline V gene. This CDR3 is 16 amino acids long. V shed 6 bases and J shed 3 bases, with 15 bases lying between them.

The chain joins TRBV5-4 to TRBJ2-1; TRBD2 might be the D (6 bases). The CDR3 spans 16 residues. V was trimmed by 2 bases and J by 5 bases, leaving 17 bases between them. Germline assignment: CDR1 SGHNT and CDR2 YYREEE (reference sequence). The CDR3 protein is CASSFGGGTPNNEQFF. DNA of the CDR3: TGTGCCAGCAGCTTTGGGGGAGGCACACCGAACAATGAGCAGTTCTTC. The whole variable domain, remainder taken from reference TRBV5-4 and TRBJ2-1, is ETGVTQSPTHLIKTRGQQVTLRCSSQSGHNTVSWYQQALGQGPQFIFQYYREEENGRGNFPPRFSGLQFPNYSSELNVNALELDDSALYLCASSFGGGTPNNEQFFGPGTRLTVL.

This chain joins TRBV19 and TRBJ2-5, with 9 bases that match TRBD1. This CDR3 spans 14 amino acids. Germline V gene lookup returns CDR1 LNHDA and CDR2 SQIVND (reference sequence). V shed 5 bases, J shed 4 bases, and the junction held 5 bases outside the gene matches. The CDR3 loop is CASSSRTGAETQYF. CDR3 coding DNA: TGTGCCAGTAGTTCCCGGACAGGGGCAGAGACCCAGTACTTC.

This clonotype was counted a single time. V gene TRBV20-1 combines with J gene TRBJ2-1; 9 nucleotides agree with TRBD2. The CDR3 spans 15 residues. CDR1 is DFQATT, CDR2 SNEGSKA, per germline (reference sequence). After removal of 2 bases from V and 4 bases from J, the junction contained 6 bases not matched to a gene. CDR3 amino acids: CSARIAGAGYNEQFF. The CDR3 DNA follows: TGCAGTGCTAGAATAGCGGGAGCTGGGTACAATGAGCAGTTCTTC.

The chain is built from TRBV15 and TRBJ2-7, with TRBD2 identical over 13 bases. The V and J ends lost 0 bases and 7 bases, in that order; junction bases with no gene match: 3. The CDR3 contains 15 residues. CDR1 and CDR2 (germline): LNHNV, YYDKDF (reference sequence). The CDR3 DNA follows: TGTGCCACCAGCAGAGATCAGGGACTAGCGGGAGAGCAGTACTTC. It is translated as CATSRDQGLAGEQYF.

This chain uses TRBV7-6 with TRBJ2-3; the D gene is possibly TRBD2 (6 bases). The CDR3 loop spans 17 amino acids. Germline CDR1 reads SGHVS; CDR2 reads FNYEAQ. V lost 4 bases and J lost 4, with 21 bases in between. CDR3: CASSSRGSGPGPDTQYF. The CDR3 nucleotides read TGTGCCAGCAGCTCCCGAGGAAGCGGGCCGGGCCCAGATACGCAGTATTTT.

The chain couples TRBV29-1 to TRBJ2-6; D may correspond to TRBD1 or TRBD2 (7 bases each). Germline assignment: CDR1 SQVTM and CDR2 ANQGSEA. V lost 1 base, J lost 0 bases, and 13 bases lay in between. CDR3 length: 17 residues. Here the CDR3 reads CSVEAGRGGSGANVLTF. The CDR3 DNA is TGCAGCGTTGAAGCGGGCAGGGGGGGCTCTGGGGCCAACGTCCTGACTTTC.

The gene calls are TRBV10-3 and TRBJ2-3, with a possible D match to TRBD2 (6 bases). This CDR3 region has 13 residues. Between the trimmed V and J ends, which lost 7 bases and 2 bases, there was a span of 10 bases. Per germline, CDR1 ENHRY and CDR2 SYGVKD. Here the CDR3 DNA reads TGTGCCATCACGGAGGGCCACACAGATACGCAGTATTTT. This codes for CAITEGHTDTQYF.

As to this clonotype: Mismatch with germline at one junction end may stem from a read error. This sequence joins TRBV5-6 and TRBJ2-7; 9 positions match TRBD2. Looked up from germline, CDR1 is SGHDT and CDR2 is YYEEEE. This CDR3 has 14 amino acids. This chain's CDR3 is CASSLFLAGYEQYF. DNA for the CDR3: TGCGCCAGCAGCTTGTTTCTAGCGGGGTACGAGCAGTACTTC.

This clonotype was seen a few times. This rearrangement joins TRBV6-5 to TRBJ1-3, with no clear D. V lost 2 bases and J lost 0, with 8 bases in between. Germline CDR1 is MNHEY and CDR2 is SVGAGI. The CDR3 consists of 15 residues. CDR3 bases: TGTGCCAGCAGTTACGGCGGAAGCTCTGGAAACACCATATATTTT. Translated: CASSYGGSSGNTIYF.

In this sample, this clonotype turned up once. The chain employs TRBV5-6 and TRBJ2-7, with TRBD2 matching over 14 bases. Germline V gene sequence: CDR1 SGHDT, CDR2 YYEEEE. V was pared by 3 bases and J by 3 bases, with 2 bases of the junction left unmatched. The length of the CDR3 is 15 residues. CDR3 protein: CASSWGLAGDYEQYF. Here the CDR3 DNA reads TGTGCCAGCAGCTGGGGACTAGCGGGAGACTACGAGCAGTACTTC.